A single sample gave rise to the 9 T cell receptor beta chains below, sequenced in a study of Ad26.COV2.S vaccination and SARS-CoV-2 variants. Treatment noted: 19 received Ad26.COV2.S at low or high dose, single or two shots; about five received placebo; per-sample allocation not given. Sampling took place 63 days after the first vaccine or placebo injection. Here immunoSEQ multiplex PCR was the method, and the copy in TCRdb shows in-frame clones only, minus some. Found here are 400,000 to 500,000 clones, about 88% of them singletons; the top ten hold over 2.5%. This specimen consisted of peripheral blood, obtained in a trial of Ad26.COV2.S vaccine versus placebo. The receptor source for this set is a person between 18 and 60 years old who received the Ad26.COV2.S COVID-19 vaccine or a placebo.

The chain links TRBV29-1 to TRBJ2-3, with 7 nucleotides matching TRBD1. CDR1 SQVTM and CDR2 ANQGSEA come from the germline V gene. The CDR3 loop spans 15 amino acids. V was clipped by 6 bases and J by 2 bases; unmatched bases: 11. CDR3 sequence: CSVGPSGGITDTQYF. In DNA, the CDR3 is TGCAGCGTGGGCCCTTCAGGGGGTATCACAGATACGCAGTATTTT.

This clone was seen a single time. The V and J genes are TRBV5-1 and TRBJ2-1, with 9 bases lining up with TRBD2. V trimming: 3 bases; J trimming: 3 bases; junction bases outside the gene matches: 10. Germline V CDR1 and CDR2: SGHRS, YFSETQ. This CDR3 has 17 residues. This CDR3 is CASSWGRGGRDYNEQFF. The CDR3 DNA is TGCGCCAGCAGCTGGGGTAGAGGCGGGAGGGACTACAATGAGCAGTTCTTC.

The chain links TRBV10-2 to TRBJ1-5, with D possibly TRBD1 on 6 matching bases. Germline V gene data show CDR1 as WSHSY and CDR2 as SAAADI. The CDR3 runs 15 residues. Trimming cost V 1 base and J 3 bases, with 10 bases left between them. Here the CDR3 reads CASSEWGGLNQPQHF. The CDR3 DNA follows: TGCGCCAGCAGTGAGTGGGGGGGCCTCAATCAGCCCCAGCATTTT.

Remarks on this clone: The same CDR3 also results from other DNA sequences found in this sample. CDR3 sequence (DNA): TGTGCCAGCAGCGTAGCGGGAAGCACAGATACGCAGTATTTT. It is translated as CASSVAGSTDTQYF. This chain connects TRBV9 to TRBJ2-3; D may be TRBD2 (5 bases). The germline V gene encodes CDR1 SGDLS and CDR2 YYNGEE. CDR3 length equals 14 residues. V was cut by 0 bases and J by 0 bases, with 5 bases left in between.

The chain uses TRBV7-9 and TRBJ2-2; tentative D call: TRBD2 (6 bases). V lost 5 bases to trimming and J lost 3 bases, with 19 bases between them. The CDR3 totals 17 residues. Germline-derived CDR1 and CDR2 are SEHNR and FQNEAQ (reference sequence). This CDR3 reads CASSPRDRGGDTGELFF. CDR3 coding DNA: TGTGCCAGCAGCCCCCGGGACCGAGGAGGGGACACCGGGGAGCTGTTTTTT.

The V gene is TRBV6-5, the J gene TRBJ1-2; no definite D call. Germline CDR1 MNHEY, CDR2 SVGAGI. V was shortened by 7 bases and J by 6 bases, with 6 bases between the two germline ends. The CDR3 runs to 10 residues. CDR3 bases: TGTGCCAGCACCCAAAATGGCTACACCTTC. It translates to CASTQNGYTF.

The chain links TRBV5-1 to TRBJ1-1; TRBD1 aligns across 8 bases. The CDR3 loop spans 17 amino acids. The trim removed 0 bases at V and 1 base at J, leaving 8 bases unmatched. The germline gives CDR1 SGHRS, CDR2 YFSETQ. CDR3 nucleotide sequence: TGCGCCAGCAGCTTGGCGAACACCGGGACAGGGAACACTGAAGCTTTCTTT. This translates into CASSLANTGTGNTEAFF.

The CDR3: CASSLVQGANYGYTF. In nucleotides, the CDR3 is TGCGCCAGCAGCTTGGTTCAGGGCGCTAACTATGGCTACACCTTC. The chain carries TRBV5-1 and TRBJ1-2, with a tentative D call TRBD1 (5 bases). Germline V gene lookup returns CDR1 SGHRS and CDR2 YFSETQ. The CDR3 loop spans 15 amino acids. V dropped 0 bases and J dropped 0 bases, with 9 bases sitting between them.

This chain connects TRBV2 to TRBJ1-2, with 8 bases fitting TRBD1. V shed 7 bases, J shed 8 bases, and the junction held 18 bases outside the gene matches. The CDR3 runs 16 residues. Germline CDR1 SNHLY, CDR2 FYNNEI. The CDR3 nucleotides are TGTGCCAGCATTAAGGACAGGGTGATTTGGGCTCGCGGCTACACCTTC. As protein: CASIKDRVIWARGYTF. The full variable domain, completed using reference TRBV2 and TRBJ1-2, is EPEVTQTPSHQVTQMGQEVILRCVPISNHLYFYWYRQILGQKVEFLVSFYNNEISEKSEIFDDQFSVERPDGSNFTLKIRSTKLEDSAMYFCASIKDRVIWARGYTFGSGTRLTVV.